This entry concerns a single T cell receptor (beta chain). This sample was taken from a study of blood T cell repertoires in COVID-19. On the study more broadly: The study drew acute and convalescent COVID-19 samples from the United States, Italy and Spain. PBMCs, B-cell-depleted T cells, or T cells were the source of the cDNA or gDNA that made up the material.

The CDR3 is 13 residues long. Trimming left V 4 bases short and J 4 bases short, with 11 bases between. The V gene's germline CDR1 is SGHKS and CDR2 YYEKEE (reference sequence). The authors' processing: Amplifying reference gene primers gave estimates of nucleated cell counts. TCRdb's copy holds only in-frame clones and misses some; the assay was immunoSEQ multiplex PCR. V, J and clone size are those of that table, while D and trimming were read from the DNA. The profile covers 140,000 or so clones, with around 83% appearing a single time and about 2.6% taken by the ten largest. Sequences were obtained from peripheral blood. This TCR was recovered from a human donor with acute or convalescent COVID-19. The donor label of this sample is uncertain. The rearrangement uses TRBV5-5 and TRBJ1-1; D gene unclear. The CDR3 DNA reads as TGTGCCAGCAGCGAAAAATCGGGCACTGAAGCTTTCTTT. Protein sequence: CASSEKSGTEAFF.